These 17 T cell receptor beta chains were sequenced from one sample in a study of control samples from healthy donors and cancer patients (dated by TCRdb to the early 2020s). Libraries were prepared through the immunoSEQ multiplex PCR assay. TCRdb re-hosts the immuneACCESS table, in-frame sequences only. Its copies lack some clones; in the studies checked, an unresolved V gene accounts for under half of them, and the cause for the rest is not known. In all, the sample holds approximately 150,000 clones, and roughly 94% of those were seen once. The top ten constitute 13% to 15% of the sample. Sequenced: PBMCs. These receptors were taken from a man aged 55 to 70 with colorectal cancer.

The V and J genes are TRBV5-8 and TRBJ2-7; TRBD2 might be the D (5 bases). Germline loops: CDR1 SGHTS, CDR2 YDEGEE. The V end was cut by 2 bases, the J end by 4 bases, with 16 bases between. The CDR3 is 15 amino acids. The CDR3 DNA reads as TGTGCCAGCAGCTTCCGGGGAGTGGGTCGGTACGAGCAGTACTTC. Amino acid sequence: CASSFRGVGRYEQYF.

V usage is TRBV7-9 and J usage is TRBJ1-1; 8 bases line up with TRBD1. After removal of 3 bases from V and 1 base from J, the junction contained 4 bases not matched to a gene. Per germline, CDR1 SEHNR and CDR2 FQNEAQ (reference sequence). CDR3 length equals 15 residues. This chain's CDR3 is CASSLGTGSNTEAFF. The CDR3 DNA follows: TGTGCCAGCAGCTTGGGGACAGGATCGAACACTGAAGCTTTCTTT.

This sequence joins TRBV19 and TRBJ1-5; D might be TRBD1 (6 bases). The V and J ends lost 10 bases and 3 bases respectively, with 16 bases between them. Germline-derived CDR1 and CDR2 are LNHDA and SQIVND (reference sequence). The length of the CDR3 is 14 residues. CDR3 DNA: TGTGCCACGTCCCTCAGGGGAAACAATCAGCCCCAGCATTTT. It codes for CATSLRGNNQPQHF.

The genes are TRBV19 and TRBJ1-2; 7 bases fit TRBD1. Germline V gene lookup returns CDR1 LNHDA and CDR2 SQIVND (reference sequence). The CDR3 extends over 14 amino acids. J was trimmed by 4 bases and V by 7 bases; bases with no gene match: 9. CDR3 sequence (DNA): TGTGCCAGTACCCAGGGGGGAATTGGCTATGGCTACACCTTC. Translated, it gives CASTQGGIGYGYTF. The complete variable domain, with remaining parts taken from reference TRBV19 and TRBJ1-2, reads DGGITQSPKYLFRKEGQNVTLSCEQNLNHDAMYWYRQDPGQGLRLIYYSQIVNDFQKGDIAEGYSVSREKKESFPLTVTSAQKNPTAFYLCASTQGGIGYGYTFGSGTRLTVV.

V usage is TRBV11-2 and J usage is TRBJ2-7, with D perhaps TRBD2 (5 bases). With 1 base removed from V and 1 base from J, the gap between germline ends came to 8 bases. The CDR3 covers 14 residues. Germline CDR1 is SGHAT and CDR2 is FQNNGV. The CDR3: CASSLGLLSYEQYF. CDR3 nucleotide sequence: TGTGCCAGCAGCTTAGGACTACTTTCCTACGAGCAGTACTTC.

The rearrangement uses TRBV5-6 and TRBJ1-2, with D perhaps matching TRBD1 (6 bases). The CDR3 covers 15 residues. Germline V CDR1 and CDR2: SGHDT, YYEEEE. V was clipped by 3 bases and J by 1 base, with 13 bases between them. The chain's CDR3 is CASSYRVGGNYGYTF. DNA of the CDR3: TGTGCCAGCAGCTACAGGGTTGGAGGTAACTATGGCTACACCTTC.

The chain has TRBV5-1 and TRBJ2-2; maybe TRBD1 (7 bases). Trimming pared 4 bases from V and 5 bases from J, leaving 15 bases between. CDR1 SGHRS and CDR2 YFSETQ come from the germline V gene. There are 15 residues in the CDR3. In nucleotides, the CDR3 is TGCGCCAGCAGCGGGGGGACAGCAATAACCGGGGAGCTGTTTTTT. This gives the protein CASSGGTAITGELFF.

The chain combines TRBV28 with TRBJ1-2, with 9 nucleotides matching TRBD1. CDR3 length: 14 amino acids. With 5 bases clipped from V and 6 bases from J, the junction kept 7 bases outside the gene matches. The germline V gene has CDR1 MDHEN and CDR2 SYDVKM. In nucleotides, the CDR3 is TGTGCCAGCAGTCCGGGACAGGGAACGGATGGCTACACCTTC. It is translated as CASSPGQGTDGYTF.

V and J are TRBV29-1 and TRBJ1-1; 8 bases are a match to TRBD1. J lost 4 bases, V lost 5 bases, and 9 bases had no gene match. This CDR3 contains 14 residues. Germline V gene sequence: CDR1 SQVTM, CDR2 ANQGSEA. Here the CDR3 reads CSVKGQGSSTEAFF. CDR3 nucleotides: TGCAGCGTTAAAGGACAGGGAAGTTCCACTGAAGCTTTCTTT.

The V and J genes are TRBV7-9 and TRBJ1-1; 9 bases are shared with TRBD1. The V gene's germline CDR1 is SEHNR and CDR2 FQNEAQ (reference sequence). J was trimmed by 12 bases and V by 1 base; bases with no gene match: 9. This CDR3 contains 14 residues. The chain's CDR3 is CASSLGHQQGASFF. Here the CDR3 DNA reads TGTGCCAGCAGCTTAGGGCATCAACAGGGGGCATCTTTCTTT. The whole variable domain, remainder taken from reference TRBV7-9 and TRBJ1-1, is DTGVSQNPRHKITKRGQNVTFRCDPISEHNRLYWYRQTLGQGPEFLTYFQNEAQLEKSRLLSDRFSAERPKGSFSTLEIQRTEQGDSAMYLCASSLGHQQGASFFGQGTRLTVV.

A single count supports this clone. This chain uses TRBV5-6 with TRBJ2-2; possibly TRBD1 for D (6 bases). V was trimmed by 2 bases and J by 1 base, leaving 9 bases between them. The CDR3 loop spans 15 amino acids. The germline V gene encodes CDR1 SGHDT and CDR2 YYEEEE. In nucleotides, the CDR3 is TGTGCCAGCAGCTTTCCACAGGGGAACACCGGGGAGCTGTTTTTT. As protein: CASSFPQGNTGELFF.

The V gene is TRBV2, the J gene TRBJ2-1, with TRBD2 matching over 8 bases. Germline V CDR1 and CDR2: SNHLY, FYNNEI. The V and J ends lost 5 bases and 5 bases, in that order; junction bases with no gene match: 8. The CDR3 totals 15 residues. For the CDR3, the DNA is TGTGCCAGCAGTACATATGCGGGGGGCCACAATGAGCAGTTCTTC. The encoded protein is CASSTYAGGHNEQFF.

The V gene is TRBV6-1, the J gene TRBJ2-7; no clear D gene. Germline CDR1 is MNHNS and CDR2 is SASEGT. The CDR3 has 15 amino acids. V gave up 2 bases and J gave up 3 bases, with 14 bases separating them. DNA of the CDR3: TGTGCCAGCAGTGAATCTCGGCTTTCTGGCTACGAGCAGTACTTC. Its protein product is CASSESRLSGYEQYF.

The chain recombines TRBV19 with TRBJ2-4, with D possibly matching TRBD2 (5 bases). CDR1 is LNHDA, CDR2 SQIVND, per germline (reference sequence). The V end was cut by 0 bases, the J end by 0 bases, with 9 bases between. The CDR3 sequence is 16 residues long. The CDR3 nucleotides read TGTGCCAGTAGTATAGACGGGGTCCTAGCCAAAAACATTCAGTACTTC. Its translation: CASSIDGVLAKNIQYF.

This chain connects TRBV12-3 or TRBV12-4 to TRBJ1-1; D gene ambiguous. Trimming removed 6 bases from V and 1 base from J, with 9 bases in between. This CDR3 contains 13 residues. CDR3 bases: TGTGCCAGCAGGAACAATCGGAACACTGAAGCTTTCTTT. This encodes CASRNNRNTEAFF.

This rearrangement joins TRBV19 to TRBJ2-1; TRBD1 matches at 11 bases. The germline CDR1 and CDR2 sequences are LNHDA and SQIVND (reference sequence). The V and J ends lost 9 bases and 7 bases, in that order; junction bases with no gene match: 5. The CDR3 spans 13 residues. The CDR3 region has the DNA TGTGCCAGCAGGACAGGGGGCGGGAATGAGCAGTTCTTC. Amino acids: CASRTGGGNEQFF.

The rearrangement uses TRBV18 and TRBJ2-7; TRBD2 agrees at 7 bases. Trimming took 5 bases from V and 3 from J; bases not matched to a gene: 7. The length of the CDR3 is 14 residues. Germline V CDR1 and CDR2: KGHSH, LQKENI. CDR3 protein: CASSAVGGNYEQYF. In nucleotides, the CDR3 is TGTGCCAGCTCAGCAGTCGGGGGGAACTACGAGCAGTACTTC.